This T cell receptor beta chain was obtained from a study of radiotherapy plus CTLA-4 blockade in lung cancer. Overall study: An objective response was seen in approximately 17% of patients, and disease control in less than 40%. Study-level points and caveats: An expansion of tumor-derived TCR clones occurred in blood after radiotherapy plus ipilimumab. Response, reportedly, was best predicted by interferon-beta along with early blood T cell clone dynamics.

Germline CDR1 and CDR2: ENHRY and SYGVKD. The ends lost 6 bases at V and 16 bases at J; junction bases unmatched: 13. The CDR3 runs 13 residues. Points on this clone: Its antigen is still unknown.

Measured with immunoSEQ multiplex PCR; TCRdb has only the in-frame clones, and not every one. The data hold around 100,000 clones, with around 84% observed a single time. This rearrangement joins TRBV10-3 to TRBJ2-1, with 9 bases matching TRBD1. The clonotype comes from a human donor with non-small cell lung cancer that progressed on radiotherapy plus ipilimumab. Some clones in this sample may be carry-over from other donors' samples. The specimen was peripheral blood, collected from a patient treated with radiotherapy plus ipilimumab. The CDR3 DNA sequence: TGTGCCATCAGCGTTTTGCCACAGGGGGCGTTTTTCTTC. Its translation is CAISVLPQGAFFF.